This T cell receptor beta chain was recovered during a study of cytomegalovirus exposure and HLA in healthy donors (dated by TCRdb to about 2017). At the level of the whole study: According to a later analysis, the roughly 120 validation repertoires were produced on the same platform as the roughly 720 repertoires of the first cohort. The study was designed to test whether signatures of past pathogen exposure could be identified by cataloging public T cell receptors. To predict cytomegalovirus infection status, the study combined high-throughput TCR immunosequencing, statistical association of individual TCRs with disease status, and machine learning. Besides the first cohort of roughly 640 subjects, a separate validation cohort made up of over a hundred different subjects was used.

General conclusions and limits of the study: The validation cohort had no HLA typing available for a later analysis, so co-occurrence within that cohort was assessed over all 120 or so repertoires. In vitro tests confirmed that three of the cytomegalovirus-associated TCR beta chains recognize cytomegalovirus antigens. Cytomegalovirus status was reported to be diagnosed by the classifier with high specificity and sensitivity in both the original and validation cohorts. The study listed 150 to 200 TCR beta chains as associated with cytomegalovirus. Of the cluster scores, roughly 95% were above 0 in a later analysis, which found that TCRs clustered in the first cohort also tended to co-occur in the 110 or so validation repertoires. Most TCR sequences were observed very rarely across donors, whereas some public TCRs were present in many individuals. According to the authors, the approach could potentially be generalized to other disease states and immunological phenotypes.

After removal of 4 bases from V and 0 bases from J, the junction retains 9 bases not matched to a gene. The CDR3 covers 17 residues, taking in both the cysteine and the phenylalanine. Only the CDR3 portion is preserved as DNA: 51 bases, with reading frame beginning at the first base. The germline V gene gives CDR1 as SGHDT and CDR2 as YYEEEE. Details on this clone: Its antigen is not yet known. Base quality data are lacking; no much larger clone is found one base away.

The library was built by means of the immunoSEQ multiplex PCR assay. The authors processed their data as follows. To diagnose cytomegalovirus status from the catalog of TCR beta chain sequences, a statistical classification framework was built. TCRdb retrieved this table from immuneACCESS and kept in-frame rearrangements only. Not all clones are present; in checked studies, unresolved V genes account for under half, and no reason is known for the remainder. V and J calls plus clone size are reproduced from that table; the DNA served to infer D and trimming. The sample yields tens of thousands of clones; around 92% were counted once. The ten largest clonotypes hold about 0.7% of the sample. The donors were included in the validation cohort of 120 subjects, a group kept apart from the roughly 700-subject first cohort.

The receptor was derived from a man aged 18-30 years in good health and CMV-seronegative. The rearranged chain carries TRBV5-6 and TRBJ1-1, with 10 bases in between that match TRBD1. The source material was PBMCs. The sequenced DNA: TGTGCCAGCAGCGCGGACAGGGGGTTCTTCATGAACACTGAAGCTTTCTTT. Translated, this gives CASSADRGFFMNTEAFF.